This TCR beta chain was sequenced in a study of T cells in localized non-small cell lung cancer. Regarding the study as a whole: As only one tumor region underwent sequencing, heterogeneity remains possible. Measurement of T cell clonality placed uninvolved adjacent lung highest, above the level in tumor.

The CDR3 extends over 12 amino acids. V dropped 4 bases and J dropped 16 bases, with 18 bases sitting between them. Germline CDR1 is SGDLS and CDR2 is YYNGEE. TCRdb's copy holds only in-frame clones and misses some; the assay was immunoSEQ multiplex PCR. This repertoire shows 2,000 to 3,000 clones, approximately 22% found once; its top ten account for 10% to 15%. For this clone: Antigen specificity is unknown.

The rearrangement links TRBV9 to TRBJ1-3; tentatively, D is TRBD1 (5 bases). The receptor was isolated from a woman aged 40-75 years with stage II squamous cell lung carcinoma. Source: lung tumor tissue, taken before any cancer treatment. This CDR3 reads CASSLGVAETYF. In nucleotides, the CDR3 is TGTGCCAGCAGCTTAGGGGTTGCGGAGACGTATTTT.